The 3 T cell receptor beta chains below all came from one sample that was sequenced in a study of T cells in Graves' hyperthyroidism and ophthalmopathy. Authors of the study amplified TCR beta CDR3 regions from RNA transcripts. With the HTBI primer set, the TCR CDR3 went through a first round of RT-PCR. Via MiXCR, TCRdb re-called the multiplex PCR reads, giving one row per CDR3 protein. In the table there are some 270,000 distinct CDR3 sequences, about an eighth of which are singletons. Sequenced: blood. These receptors all stem from a woman in her 40s with Graves' hyperthyroidism.

This clonotype has a count of ten or more. This sequence may be a read error, since a much larger clone differs from it by one base. The J gene is TRBJ2-3, the V gene TRBV2; D ambiguous. CDR3 length: 11 amino acids. The germline gives CDR1 SNHLY, CDR2 FYNNEI. V lost 7 bases and J 2 bases, leaving 4 bases between the germline ends. The CDR3 DNA reads TGTGCCAGCACCCTCACAGATACGCAGTATTTT. Protein product: CASTLTDTQYF. Full variable domain (missing parts from reference TRBV2 and TRBJ2-3): EPEVTQTPSHQVTQMGQEVILRCVPISNHLYFYWYRQILGQKVEFLVSFYNNEISEKSEIFDDQFSVERPDGSNFTLKIRSTKLEDSAMYFCASTLTDTQYFGPGTRLTVL.

This clonotype occurred a few times. The rearrangement uses TRBV5-1 and TRBJ2-3; TRBD2 matches at 8 bases. CDR1 is SGHRS, CDR2 YFSETQ, per germline. The CDR3 runs 16 residues. Trimming cost V 0 bases and J 2 bases; bases outside gene matches: 5. The CDR3 sequence is CASSLEGLGFTDTQYF. The CDR3 DNA reads as TGCGCCAGCAGCTTGGAGGGACTAGGATTCACAGATACGCAGTATTTT. Combining the CDR3 with reference TRBV5-1 and TRBJ2-3 gives the whole variable domain KAGVTQTPRYLIKTRGQQVTLSCSPISGHRSVSWYQQTPGQGLQFLFEYFSETQRNKGNFPGRFSGRQFSNSRSEMNVSTLELGDSALYLCASSLEGLGFTDTQYFGPGTRLTVL.

This clonotype was seen ten or more times. The J gene is TRBJ1-5, the V gene TRBV12-3 or TRBV12-4; D gene unclear. The ends were cut back, 6 bases at V and 7 bases at J, with 13 bases in the middle. The CDR3 totals 13 residues. The CDR3 region has the DNA TGTGCCAGCAGCGAGCTTAGGCTCCAGCCCCAGCATTTT. Encoded protein: CASSELRLQPQHF.